This T cell receptor beta chain was captured in a study of Graves' ophthalmopathy and Graves' hyperthyroidism. This clonotype was seen many times. Patients newly diagnosed with hyperthyroidism, under 2 months' duration, were aged 18 to 65, the study reports. Amplified material comprised TCR beta CDR3 regions derived from RNA transcripts. HTBI-primed first-round RT-PCR preceded second-round multiplex PCR. In TCRdb, the multiplex PCR reads were re-called with MiXCR into one record per CDR3 protein. Of a few hundred thousand distinct CDR3 sequences in the sample, about 18% were seen once. Germline assignment: CDR1 MNHNS and CDR2 SASEGT. V was clipped by 8 bases and J by 7 bases, with 12 bases between them. CDR3 length equals 11 residues.

This clonotype originated in an adult woman with stable Graves' hyperthyroidism. This chain links TRBV6-1 with TRBJ2-7, with D unclear. Material: peripheral blood. In DNA form, the CDR3 reads TGTGCCAGCGAAGTTCCTGTGGAGCAGTACTTC. This encodes CASEVPVEQYF.